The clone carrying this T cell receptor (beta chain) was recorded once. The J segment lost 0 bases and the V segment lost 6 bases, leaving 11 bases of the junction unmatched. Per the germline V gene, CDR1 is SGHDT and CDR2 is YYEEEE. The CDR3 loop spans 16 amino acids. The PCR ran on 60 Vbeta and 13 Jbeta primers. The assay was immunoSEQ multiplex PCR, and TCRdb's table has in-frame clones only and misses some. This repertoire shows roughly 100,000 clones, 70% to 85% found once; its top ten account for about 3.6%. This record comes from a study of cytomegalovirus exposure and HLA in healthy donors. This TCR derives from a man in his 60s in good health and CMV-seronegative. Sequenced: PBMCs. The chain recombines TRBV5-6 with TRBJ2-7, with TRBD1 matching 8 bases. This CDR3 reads CASTPAGTGDSYEQYV. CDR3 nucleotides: TGTGCCAGCACCCCCGCCGGGACAGGTGACTCCTACGAGCAGTACGTC.